The 24 T cell receptor beta chains presented below share a single source sample, sequenced in a study of shared clonotypes between healthy human individuals (TCRdb year 2020). Receptors were amplified or captured by the immunoSEQ multiplex PCR assay. TCRdb provides this immuneACCESS table in a form limited to in-frame rearrangements. Some clones are lacking; in checked studies, under half of them reflect an unresolved V gene, and why the rest are absent is not known. This sample comprises 850,000 to 1,100,000 clones, approximately 77% of them detected only once. The top ten constitute 0.7% to 0.95% of the sample. The sample comprised memory CD4+ T cells from PBMCs. The cell subset or site label, read with the paper, signifies: CD45RA-negative fraction. The source is a man between 18 and 29 years old in good health. Some clones in this sample may be carry-over from other donors' samples.

This clone appeared many times. The chain has TRBV4-2 and TRBJ2-1; 7 nucleotides match TRBD1. The ends lost 0 bases at V and 7 bases at J; junction bases unmatched: 18. This CDR3 region has 19 residues. Germline CDR1 and CDR2: LGHNA and YNFKEQ. The CDR3 protein is CASSQEVPSPTSRGNEQFF. In DNA form, the CDR3 reads TGTGCCAGCAGCCAAGAAGTTCCGTCACCCACAAGCAGGGGGAATGAGCAGTTCTTC.

The chain carries TRBV30 and TRBJ1-1; D unclear. CDR1 and CDR2 (germline): GTSNPN, SVGIG (reference sequence). Deletions cut 3 bases from V and 2 bases from J, with 10 bases between. The CDR3 spans 13 residues. CDR3 coding DNA: TGTGCCTGGAGGGCAGGCCGAAACACTGAAGCTTTCTTT. Protein product: CAWRAGRNTEAFF.

CDR3 protein: CASSLAGLARGNEQFF. CDR3 in DNA: TGCGCCAGCAGCTTGGCTGGGCTAGCGAGAGGGAATGAGCAGTTCTTC. The genes are TRBV5-1 and TRBJ2-1; D perhaps matches TRBD2 (6 bases). CDR3 length: 16 amino acids. CDR1 and CDR2 (germline): SGHRS, YFSETQ. Trimming removed 0 bases at V and 7 bases at J, with 17 bases between.

The genes are TRBV25-1 and TRBJ2-1, with D unresolved. Per the germline V gene, CDR1 is MGHDK and CDR2 is SYGVNS. V was shortened by 1 base and J by 6 bases, with 10 bases between the two germline ends. The CDR3 runs 14 residues. The CDR3 here is CASSEFAEVNEQFF. CDR3 coding DNA: TGTGCCAGCAGTGAATTCGCTGAGGTCAATGAGCAGTTCTTC.

V gene TRBV7-3 combines with J gene TRBJ2-7, with 9 bases that match TRBD2. The CDR3 sequence is 16 residues long. V was pared by 5 bases and J by 2 bases, with 10 bases of the junction left unmatched. Germline CDR1 is SGHTA and CDR2 is FQGTGA. In DNA form, the CDR3 reads TGTGCCAGCAGCCCCGTGGGGCTAGCGGGAACCTACGAGCAGTACTTC. It specifies CASSPVGLAGTYEQYF.

CDR3 sequence (DNA): TGTGCCAGCAGCGTAGTCGCTAGCGGGGCTGGGGATGAGCAGTTCTTC. Its translation is CASSVVASGAGDEQFF. V usage is TRBV9 and J usage is TRBJ2-1, with TRBD2 identical over 9 bases. CDR1 and CDR2 from the germline V gene are SGDLS and YYNGEE. V gave up 0 bases and J gave up 8 bases; unmatched junction bases: 9. CDR3 size: 16 residues.

V is TRBV19 and J is TRBJ2-2, with D unclear. Germline V lookup: CDR1 LNHDA, CDR2 SQIVND (reference sequence). The CDR3 is 16 residues long. Trimming shortened V by 2 bases and J by 0 bases, and 10 bases separated the two germline ends. The CDR3 spells CASSIRTPANTGELFF. The CDR3 DNA follows: TGTGCCAGTAGTATAAGGACGCCCGCGAACACCGGGGAGCTGTTTTTT.

The chain couples TRBV18 to TRBJ2-5; 7 bases map to TRBD1. Germline V gives CDR1 KGHSH, CDR2 LQKENI. The CDR3 runs to 14 residues. Germline trimming cut 3 bases from V and 3 bases from J; bases unmatched to any gene: 4. The CDR3 coding sequence is TGTGCCAGCTCACCCCCAGGGACAGAAGAGACCCAGTACTTC. Its protein is CASSPPGTEETQYF.

The sample holds a few counts of this clone. The gene calls are TRBV28 and TRBJ1-2; possibly TRBD1 for D (5 bases). V lost 5 bases, J lost 5 bases, and 12 bases lay in between. This CDR3 spans 13 amino acids. The germline gives CDR1 MDHEN, CDR2 SYDVKM. The CDR3 sequence: CASSVRGWYGYTF. The CDR3 DNA reads as TGTGCCAGCAGTGTGAGGGGATGGTATGGCTACACCTTC.

This clone occurred a few times. The V gene is TRBV5-8, the J gene TRBJ1-4, with 7 bases lining up with TRBD1. The CDR3 is 15 amino acids. V dropped 0 bases and J dropped 8; count of bases not matched to a gene: 7. Germline CDR1 SGHTS, CDR2 YDEGEE. The chain's CDR3 is CASSLGQGKGEKLFF. DNA of the CDR3: TGTGCCAGCAGCTTGGGACAGGGAAAAGGGGAAAAACTGTTTTTT. The full variable domain, with the rest looked up from reference TRBV5-8 and TRBJ1-4, is EAGVTQSPTHLIKTRGQQATLRCSPISGHTSVYWYQQALGLGLQFLLWYDEGEERNRGNFPPRFSGRQFPNYSSELNVNALELEDSALYLCASSLGQGKGEKLFFGSGTQLSVL.

This clone turned up a few times. CDR3 sequence (DNA): TGTGCCAGCTCACCACCTAGTCGGGGAGCCGGAAACACCATATATTTT. This sequence encodes CASSPPSRGAGNTIYF. The V call is TRBV18, the J call TRBJ1-3, with D uncertain. Germline V gene lookup returns CDR1 KGHSH and CDR2 LQKENI. The CDR3 totals 16 residues. V was clipped by 0 bases and J by 4 bases, with 13 bases between them.

This clone was seen more than once but under ten times. The rearrangement uses TRBV7-2 and TRBJ2-3; D possibly corresponds to TRBD1 (5 bases). CDR3 length equals 16 residues. Trimming shortened V by 2 bases and J by 2 bases, and 14 bases separated the two germline ends. Germline CDR1 reads SGHTA; CDR2 reads FQGNSA. CDR3 DNA sequence: TGTGCCAGCAGCTTAATGCCCCCTGGGGCCACAGATACGCAGTATTTT. It codes for CASSLMPPGATDTQYF.

V usage is TRBV7-3 and J usage is TRBJ1-1; D uncertain. Trimming removed 6 bases at V and 0 bases at J, with 11 bases between. Germline values: CDR1 SGHTA, CDR2 FQGTGA. The CDR3 is 14 residues long. In nucleotides, the CDR3 is TGTGCCAGCAGACCCGGGCCGCTGAACACTGAAGCTTTCTTT. Protein sequence: CASRPGPLNTEAFF.

This clone is a singleton in its sample. Other DNA variants within this sample encode the same CDR3. The chain is built from TRBV9 and TRBJ2-5; no reliable D call. Between the trimmed V and J ends, which lost 0 bases and 5 bases, there was a span of 5 bases. The CDR3 loop spans 12 amino acids. The germline V gene has CDR1 SGDLS and CDR2 YYNGEE. The CDR3 coding sequence is TGTGCCAGCAGCGTAGACGGGGAGACCCAGTACTTC. As protein: CASSVDGETQYF.

The rearrangement joins TRBV5-1 to TRBJ2-5; 7 nucleotides match TRBD1. V trimming: 4 bases; J trimming: 4 bases; junction bases outside the gene matches: 7. Germline V CDR1 and CDR2: SGHRS, YFSETQ. CDR3 length: 14 residues. CDR3 sequence reads: CASSKGQRLETQYF. CDR3 DNA sequence: TGCGCCAGCAGCAAGGGACAGCGACTAGAGACCCAGTACTTC.

V usage is TRBV7-2 and J usage is TRBJ2-7, with 7 bases that match TRBD2. The CDR3 has 14 residues. Germline CDR1 reads SGHTA; CDR2 reads FQGNSA. The V and J ends lost 6 bases and 6 bases, in that order; junction bases with no gene match: 11. Here the CDR3 reads CASSRTSDGREQYF. CDR3 DNA: TGTGCCAGCAGTCGCACTAGCGATGGGCGCGAGCAGTACTTC.

V usage is TRBV27 and J usage is TRBJ2-7; either TRBD1 or TRBD2 may fit D (6 bases each). CDR3 length equals 14 residues. Germline CDR1 and CDR2: MNHEY and SMNVEV (reference sequence). V was pared by 2 bases and J by 5 bases, with 13 bases between. The CDR3 is CASSLRPGADEQYF. The CDR3 DNA sequence: TGTGCCAGCAGTTTAAGACCGGGGGCCGACGAGCAGTACTTC.

V and J are TRBV29-1 and TRBJ1-4, with no clear D. The CDR3 is made up of 13 amino acids. V was cut by 5 bases and J by 1 base, with 8 bases left in between. CDR1 is SQVTM and CDR2 is ANQGSEA in the germline V gene. This chain's CDR3 is CSVQPGTNEKLFF. CDR3 in DNA: TGCAGCGTTCAGCCGGGAACTAATGAAAAACTGTTTTTT.

This rearrangement joins TRBV9 to TRBJ1-2; D is perhaps TRBD1 (5 bases). The CDR3 consists of 14 residues. Per the germline V gene, CDR1 is SGDLS and CDR2 is YYNGEE. Trimming stripped 0 bases from V and 11 bases from J, with 17 bases between. This chain's CDR3 is CASSVALRDLRYTF. DNA for the CDR3: TGTGCCAGCAGCGTAGCCCTCAGGGACTTGCGGTACACCTTC.

Comment on this clone: Other DNA sequences in this specimen translate into the identical CDR3. The chain combines TRBV29-1 with TRBJ1-1; D unclear. The CDR3 is 15 residues long. Germline CDR1 and CDR2: SQVTM and ANQGSEA. Trimming pared 7 bases from V and 0 bases from J, leaving 18 bases between. The CDR3 reads CSAGPGWGMNTEAFF. The CDR3 bases are TGCAGCGCTGGACCGGGTTGGGGAATGAACACTGAAGCTTTCTTT.

This clone came up once. The chain uses TRBV4-2 and TRBJ1-2, with D perhaps TRBD1 (6 bases). V dropped 0 bases and J dropped 5 bases, with 16 bases sitting between them. The V gene's germline CDR1 is LGHNA and CDR2 YNFKEQ. The CDR3 loop spans 16 amino acids. CDR3 nucleotides: TGTGCCAGCAGCCAAGAAGGGGGATCCCCTCTTTATGGCTACACCTTC. Encoded protein: CASSQEGGSPLYGYTF.

V usage is TRBV27 and J usage is TRBJ2-2, with 11 nucleotides matching TRBD1. This CDR3 contains 14 residues. Trimming at V came to 9 bases and at J to 4 bases, leaving 4 bases not matched to a gene. Germline assignment: CDR1 MNHEY and CDR2 SMNVEV (reference sequence). Here the CDR3 DNA reads TGTGCCAGTGCGGACAGGGGGCCCACCGGGGAGCTGTTTTTT. It encodes CASADRGPTGELFF.

In its sample, this clone was seen a few times. The J gene is TRBJ1-1, the V gene TRBV5-1, with D possibly being TRBD1 (6 bases). This CDR3 is built from 14 residues. V was cut by 3 bases and J by 4 bases, with 13 bases left in between. Germline CDR1 and CDR2: SGHRS and YFSETQ. The CDR3, as DNA: TGCGCCAGCAGCTCCGGACAGCCGGGCACTGAAGCTTTCTTT. Translating gives CASSSGQPGTEAFF.

This clone appeared once. V usage is TRBV5-1 and J usage is TRBJ1-4; TRBD1 is a possible D gene (5 bases). This CDR3 region has 14 residues. Deletions cut 0 bases from V and 5 bases from J, with 8 bases between. Germline values: CDR1 SGHRS, CDR2 YFSETQ. CDR3 in amino acids: CASSLGQQNEKLFF. CDR3 nucleotides: TGCGCCAGCAGCTTGGGACAGCAAAATGAAAAACTGTTTTTT. Full variable domain (outside the CDR3, taken from reference TRBV5-1 and TRBJ1-4): KAGVTQTPRYLIKTRGQQVTLSCSPISGHRSVSWYQQTPGQGLQFLFEYFSETQRNKGNFPGRFSGRQFSNSRSEMNVSTLELGDSALYLCASSLGQQNEKLFFGSGTQLSVL.